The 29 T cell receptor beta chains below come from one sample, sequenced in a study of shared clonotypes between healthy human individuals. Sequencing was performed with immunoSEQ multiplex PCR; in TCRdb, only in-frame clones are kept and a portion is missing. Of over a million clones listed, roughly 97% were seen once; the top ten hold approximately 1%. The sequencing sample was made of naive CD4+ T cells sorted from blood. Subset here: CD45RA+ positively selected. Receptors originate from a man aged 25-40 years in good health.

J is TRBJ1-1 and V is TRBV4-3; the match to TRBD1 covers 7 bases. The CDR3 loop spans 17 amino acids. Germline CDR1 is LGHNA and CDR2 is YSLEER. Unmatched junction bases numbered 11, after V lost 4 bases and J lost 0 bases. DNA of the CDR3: TGCGCCAGCAGCCTAGGATATAAGACAGGGATGAACACTGAAGCTTTCTTT. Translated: CASSLGYKTGMNTEAFF.

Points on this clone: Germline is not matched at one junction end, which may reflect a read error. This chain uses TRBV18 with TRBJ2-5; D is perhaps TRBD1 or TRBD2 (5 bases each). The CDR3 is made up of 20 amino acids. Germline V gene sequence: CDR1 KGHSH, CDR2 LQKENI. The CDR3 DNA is TGTGCCAGCTCACCACCAGGGACCTCCCCCGGTGGTCCACCTCGAAGTTCAGTTGACTTC. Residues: CASSPPGTSPGGPPRSSVDF.

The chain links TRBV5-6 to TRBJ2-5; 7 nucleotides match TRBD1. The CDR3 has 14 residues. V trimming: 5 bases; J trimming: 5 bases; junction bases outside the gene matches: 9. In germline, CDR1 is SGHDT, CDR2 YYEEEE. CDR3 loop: CASRESGGGETQYF. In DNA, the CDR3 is TGTGCCAGCAGGGAGTCAGGGGGTGGGGAGACCCAGTACTTC. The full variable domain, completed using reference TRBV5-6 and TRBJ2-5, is DAGVTQSPTHLIKTRGQQVTLRCSPKSGHDTVSWYQQALGQGPQFIFQYYEEEERQRGNFPDRFSGHQFPNYSSELNVNALLLGDSALYLCASRESGGGETQYFGPGTRLLVL.

Here the CDR3 reads CASSQEHRGGTGELFF. As DNA, the CDR3 is TGCGCCAGCAGCCAAGAACACAGGGGGGGCACCGGGGAGCTGTTTTTT. The rearrangement uses TRBV4-3 and TRBJ2-2; D is perhaps TRBD1 (8 bases). Germline V gene sequence: CDR1 LGHNA, CDR2 YSLEER. CDR3 size: 16 residues. V lost 0 bases to trimming and J lost 4 bases, with 12 bases between them.

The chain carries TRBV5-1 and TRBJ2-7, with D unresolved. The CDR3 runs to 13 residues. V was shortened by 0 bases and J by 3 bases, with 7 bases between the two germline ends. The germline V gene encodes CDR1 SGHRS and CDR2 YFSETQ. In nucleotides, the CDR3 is TGCGCCAGCAGCTTGGCCTGGAACTACGAGCAGTACTTC. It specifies CASSLAWNYEQYF.

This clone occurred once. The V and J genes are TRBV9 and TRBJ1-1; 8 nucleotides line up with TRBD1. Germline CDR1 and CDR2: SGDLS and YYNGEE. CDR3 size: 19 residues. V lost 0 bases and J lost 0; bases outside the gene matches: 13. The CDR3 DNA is TGTGCCAGCAGCGTAGTCCGCGGACAGGGCTCTCTCATGAACACTGAAGCTTTCTTT. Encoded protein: CASSVVRGQGSLMNTEAFF. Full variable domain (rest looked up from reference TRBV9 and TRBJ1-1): DSGVTQTPKHLITATGQRVTLRCSPRSGDLSVYWYQQSLDQGLQFLIQYYNGEERAKGNILERFSAQQFPDLHSELNLSSLELGDSALYFCASSVVRGQGSLMNTEAFFGQGTRLTVV.

CDR3 region: CASSQTRGQPNQPQHF. As DNA, the CDR3 is TGTGCCAGCAGTCAAACGAGGGGACAGCCGAATCAGCCCCAGCATTTT. The genes are TRBV2 and TRBJ1-5; 7 nucleotides agree with TRBD1. The CDR3 extends over 16 amino acids. Germline-derived CDR1 and CDR2 are SNHLY and FYNNEI. V shed 5 bases, J shed 4 bases, and the junction held 11 bases outside the gene matches. The whole variable domain, filled in from reference TRBV2 and TRBJ1-5, reads EPEVTQTPSHQVTQMGQEVILRCVPISNHLYFYWYRQILGQKVEFLVSFYNNEISEKSEIFDDQFSVERPDGSNFTLKIRSTKLEDSAMYFCASSQTRGQPNQPQHFGDGTRLSIL.

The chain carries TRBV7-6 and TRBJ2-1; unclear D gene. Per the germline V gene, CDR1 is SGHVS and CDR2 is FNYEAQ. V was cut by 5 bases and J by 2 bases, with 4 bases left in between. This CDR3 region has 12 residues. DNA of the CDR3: TGTGCCAGCAGCCTGACCTACAATGAGCAGTTCTTC. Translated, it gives CASSLTYNEQFF.

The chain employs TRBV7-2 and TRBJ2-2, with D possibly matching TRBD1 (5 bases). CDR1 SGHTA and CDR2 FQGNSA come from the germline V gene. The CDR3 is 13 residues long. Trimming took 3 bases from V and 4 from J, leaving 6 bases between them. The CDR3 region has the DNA TGTGCCAGCAGCTTTCAGGGCACCGGGGAGCTGTTTTTT. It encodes CASSFQGTGELFF. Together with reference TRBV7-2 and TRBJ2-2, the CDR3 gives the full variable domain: GAGVSQSPSNKVTEKGKDVELRCDPISGHTALYWYRQSLGQGLEFLIYFQGNSAPDKSGLPSDRFSAERTGGSVSTLTIQRTQQEDSAVYLCASSFQGTGELFFGEGSRLTVL.

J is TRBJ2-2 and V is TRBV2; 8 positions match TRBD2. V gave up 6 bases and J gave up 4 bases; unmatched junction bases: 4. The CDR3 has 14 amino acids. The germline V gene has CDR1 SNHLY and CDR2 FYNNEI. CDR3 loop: CASRVAGFTGELFF. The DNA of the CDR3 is TGTGCCAGCAGGGTAGCGGGATTCACCGGGGAGCTGTTTTTT.

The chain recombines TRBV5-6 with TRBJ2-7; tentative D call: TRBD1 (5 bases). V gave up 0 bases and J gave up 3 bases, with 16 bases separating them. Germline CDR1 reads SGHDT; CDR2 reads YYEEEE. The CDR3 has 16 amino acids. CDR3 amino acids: CASSLAGVQGNYEQYF. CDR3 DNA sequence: TGTGCCAGCAGCTTGGCCGGCGTTCAGGGTAACTACGAGCAGTACTTC.

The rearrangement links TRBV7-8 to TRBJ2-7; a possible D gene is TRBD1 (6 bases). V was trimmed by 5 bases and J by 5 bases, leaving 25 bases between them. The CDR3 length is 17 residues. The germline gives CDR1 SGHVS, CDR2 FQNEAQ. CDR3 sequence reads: CASSPYARDIRTHEQYF. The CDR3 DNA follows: TGTGCCAGCAGCCCTTATGCAAGGGACATTCGAACCCACGAGCAGTACTTC.

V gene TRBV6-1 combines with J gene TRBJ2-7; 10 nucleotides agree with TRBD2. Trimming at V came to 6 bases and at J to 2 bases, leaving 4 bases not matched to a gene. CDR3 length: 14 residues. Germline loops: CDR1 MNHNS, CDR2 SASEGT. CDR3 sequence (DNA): TGTGCCAGCAGCCTAGCGGGGGTGACCTACGAGCAGTACTTC. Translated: CASSLAGVTYEQYF.

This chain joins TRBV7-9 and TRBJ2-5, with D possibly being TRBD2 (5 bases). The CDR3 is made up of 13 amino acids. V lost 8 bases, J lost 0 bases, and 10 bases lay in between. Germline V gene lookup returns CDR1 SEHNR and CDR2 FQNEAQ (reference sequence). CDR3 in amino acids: CASSSGNQETQYF. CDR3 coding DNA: TGTGCCAGCTCCAGCGGAAACCAAGAGACCCAGTACTTC.

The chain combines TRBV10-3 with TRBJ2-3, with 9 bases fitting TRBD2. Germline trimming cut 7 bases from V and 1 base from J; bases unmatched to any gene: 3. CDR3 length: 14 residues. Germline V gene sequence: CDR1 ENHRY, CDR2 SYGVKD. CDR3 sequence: CAITSGAGTDTQYF. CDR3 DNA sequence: TGTGCCATCACTAGCGGGGCCGGCACAGATACGCAGTATTTT.

Here the CDR3 reads CSVDQLVYNEQFF. The CDR3 DNA reads TGCAGCGTTGACCAACTAGTCTACAATGAGCAGTTCTTC. V and J are TRBV29-1 and TRBJ2-1; a possible D gene is TRBD2 (5 bases). The CDR3 loop spans 13 amino acids. The V end lost 3 bases, the J end lost 3 bases, and 9 bases lay between the germline ends. The germline CDR1 and CDR2 sequences are SQVTM and ANQGSEA.

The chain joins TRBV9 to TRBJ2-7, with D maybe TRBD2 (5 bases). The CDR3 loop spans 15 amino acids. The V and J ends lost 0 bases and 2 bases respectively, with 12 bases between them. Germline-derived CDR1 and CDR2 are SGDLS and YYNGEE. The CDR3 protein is CASSVGPAATYEQYF. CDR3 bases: TGTGCCAGCAGCGTAGGGCCAGCGGCAACCTACGAGCAGTACTTC. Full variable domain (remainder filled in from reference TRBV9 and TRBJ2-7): DSGVTQTPKHLITATGQRVTLRCSPRSGDLSVYWYQQSLDQGLQFLIQYYNGEERAKGNILERFSAQQFPDLHSELNLSSLELGDSALYFCASSVGPAATYEQYFGPGTRLTVT.

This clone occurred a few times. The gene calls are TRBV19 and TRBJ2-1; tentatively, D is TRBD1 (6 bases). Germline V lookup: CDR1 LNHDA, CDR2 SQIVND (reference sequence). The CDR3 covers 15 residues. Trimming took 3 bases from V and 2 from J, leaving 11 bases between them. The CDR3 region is CASSMKGVAYNEQFF. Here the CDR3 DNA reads TGTGCCAGTAGTATGAAGGGGGTTGCCTACAATGAGCAGTTCTTC.

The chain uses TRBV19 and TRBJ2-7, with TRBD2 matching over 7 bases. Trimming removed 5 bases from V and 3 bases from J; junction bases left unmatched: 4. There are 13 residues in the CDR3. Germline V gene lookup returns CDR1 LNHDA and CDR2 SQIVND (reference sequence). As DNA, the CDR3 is TGTGCCAGTAGTTCTAGCGGAAACTACGAGCAGTACTTC. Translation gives CASSSSGNYEQYF.

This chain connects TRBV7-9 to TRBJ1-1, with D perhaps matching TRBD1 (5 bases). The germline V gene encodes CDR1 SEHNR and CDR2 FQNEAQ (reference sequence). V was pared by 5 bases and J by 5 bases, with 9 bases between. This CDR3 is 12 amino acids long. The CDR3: CASSPWGTEAFF. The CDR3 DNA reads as TGTGCCAGCAGCCCATGGGGGACTGAAGCTTTCTTT.

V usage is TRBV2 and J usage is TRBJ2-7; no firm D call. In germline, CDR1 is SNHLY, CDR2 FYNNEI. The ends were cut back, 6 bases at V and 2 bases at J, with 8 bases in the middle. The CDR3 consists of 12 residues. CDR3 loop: CASRSSTYEQYF. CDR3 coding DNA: TGTGCCAGCAGATCCTCTACCTACGAGCAGTACTTC.

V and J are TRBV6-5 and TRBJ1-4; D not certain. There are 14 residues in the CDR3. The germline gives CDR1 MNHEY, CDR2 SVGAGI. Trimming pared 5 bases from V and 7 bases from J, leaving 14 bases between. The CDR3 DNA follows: TGTGCCAGCAGTACCGCAAGAGAAACTGAAAAACTGTTTTTT. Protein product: CASSTARETEKLFF.

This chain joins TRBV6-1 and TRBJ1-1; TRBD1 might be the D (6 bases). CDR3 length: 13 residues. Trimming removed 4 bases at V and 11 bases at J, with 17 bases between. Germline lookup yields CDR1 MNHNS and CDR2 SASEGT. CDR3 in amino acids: CASSGQQGQGAFF. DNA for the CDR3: TGTGCCAGCAGTGGACAACAGGGTCAGGGGGCTTTCTTT.

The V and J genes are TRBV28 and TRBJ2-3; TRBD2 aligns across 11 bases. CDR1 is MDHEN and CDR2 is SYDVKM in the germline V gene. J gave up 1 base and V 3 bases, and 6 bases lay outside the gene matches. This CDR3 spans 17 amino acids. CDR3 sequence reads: CASSFWLTSGGTDTQYF. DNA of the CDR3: TGTGCCAGCAGTTTTTGGTTGACTAGCGGGGGCACAGATACGCAGTATTTT. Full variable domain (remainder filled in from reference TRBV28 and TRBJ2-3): DVKVTQSSRYLVKRTGEKVFLECVQDMDHENMFWYRQDPGLGLRLIYFSYDVKMKEKGDIPEGYSVSREKKERFSLILESASTNQTSMYLCASSFWLTSGGTDTQYFGPGTRLTVL.

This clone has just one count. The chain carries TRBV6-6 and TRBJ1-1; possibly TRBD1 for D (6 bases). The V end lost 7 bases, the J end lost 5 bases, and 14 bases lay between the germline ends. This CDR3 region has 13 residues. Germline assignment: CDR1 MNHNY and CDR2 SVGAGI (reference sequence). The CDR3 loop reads CASKIAGETEAFF. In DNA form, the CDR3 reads TGTGCCAGCAAGATTGCAGGGGAAACTGAAGCTTTCTTT.

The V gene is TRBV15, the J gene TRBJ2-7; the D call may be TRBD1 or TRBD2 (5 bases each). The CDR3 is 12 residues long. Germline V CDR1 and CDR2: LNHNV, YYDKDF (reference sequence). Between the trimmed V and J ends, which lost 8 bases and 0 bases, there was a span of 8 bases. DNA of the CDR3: TGTGCCACCCCAGGGAGCTCCTACGAGCAGTACTTC. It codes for CATPGSSYEQYF.

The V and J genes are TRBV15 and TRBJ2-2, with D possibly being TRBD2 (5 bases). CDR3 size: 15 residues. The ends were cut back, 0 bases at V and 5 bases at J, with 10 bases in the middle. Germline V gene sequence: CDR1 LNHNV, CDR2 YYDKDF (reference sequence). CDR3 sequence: CATSRDPRETGELFF. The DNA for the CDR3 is TGTGCCACCAGCAGAGATCCGAGGGAAACCGGGGAGCTGTTTTTT.

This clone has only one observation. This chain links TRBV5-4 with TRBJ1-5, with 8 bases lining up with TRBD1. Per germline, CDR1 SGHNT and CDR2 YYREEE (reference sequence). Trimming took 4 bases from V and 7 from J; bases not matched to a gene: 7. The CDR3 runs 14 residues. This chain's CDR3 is CASSRGQDGQPQHF. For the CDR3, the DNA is TGTGCCAGCAGCCGGGGACAGGATGGGCAGCCCCAGCATTTT. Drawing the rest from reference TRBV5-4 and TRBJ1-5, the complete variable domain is ETGVTQSPTHLIKTRGQQVTLRCSSQSGHNTVSWYQQALGQGPQFIFQYYREEENGRGNFPPRFSGLQFPNYSSELNVNALELDDSALYLCASSRGQDGQPQHFGDGTRLSIL.

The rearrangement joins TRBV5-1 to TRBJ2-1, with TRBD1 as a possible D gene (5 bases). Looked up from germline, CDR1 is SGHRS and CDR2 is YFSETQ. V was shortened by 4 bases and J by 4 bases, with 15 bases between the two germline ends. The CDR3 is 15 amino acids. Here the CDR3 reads CASSLRRTKYNEQFF. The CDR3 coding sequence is TGCGCCAGCAGCCTTCGACGGACAAAGTACAATGAGCAGTTCTTC.